One TCR beta chain is described in this entry. Sequencing used immunoSEQ multiplex PCR; TCRdb keeps in-frame clones, though not all of them. The table includes about 120,000 clones, roughly nine tenths detected once. Germline CDR1 reads SGDLS; CDR2 reads YYNGEE. The CDR3 extends over 12 amino acids. V dropped 1 base and J dropped 4 bases, with 3 bases sitting between them. This entry is derived from a study of T cell responses to AZD1222 COVID-19 vaccine. This clonotype was obtained from an adult in good health. V usage is TRBV9 and J usage is TRBJ1-5, with D unclear. The sequencing here drew on peripheral blood, taken on day 0 of AZD1222 vaccination. The CDR3 nucleotides read TGTGCCAGCAGCGTAAGGAATCAGCCCCAGCATTTT. Protein product: CASSVRNQPQHF.